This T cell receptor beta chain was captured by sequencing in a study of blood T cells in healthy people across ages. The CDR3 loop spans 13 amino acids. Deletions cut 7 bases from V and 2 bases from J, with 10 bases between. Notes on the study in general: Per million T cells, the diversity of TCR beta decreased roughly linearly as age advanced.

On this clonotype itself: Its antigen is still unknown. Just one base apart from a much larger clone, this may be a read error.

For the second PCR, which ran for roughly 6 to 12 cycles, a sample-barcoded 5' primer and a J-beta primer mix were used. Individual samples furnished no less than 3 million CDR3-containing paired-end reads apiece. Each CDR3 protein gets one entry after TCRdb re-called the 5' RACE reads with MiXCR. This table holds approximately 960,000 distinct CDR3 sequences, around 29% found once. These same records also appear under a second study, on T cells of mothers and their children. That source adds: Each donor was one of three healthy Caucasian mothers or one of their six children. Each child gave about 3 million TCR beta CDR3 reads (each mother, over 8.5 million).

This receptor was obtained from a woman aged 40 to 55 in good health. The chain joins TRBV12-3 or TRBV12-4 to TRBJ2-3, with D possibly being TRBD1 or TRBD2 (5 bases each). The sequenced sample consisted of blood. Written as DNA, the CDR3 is TGTGCCAGCACCAAGGGGACCACAGATACGCAGTATTTT. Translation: CASTKGTTDTQYF.